This record concerns one TCR beta chain sequence. Antigen specificity is unknown. It was version v3.0 of the immunoSEQ assay that was run at survey level. The method was immunoSEQ multiplex PCR; TCRdb's version includes in-frame clones alone and lacks a portion of them. The sample holds around 33,000 clones, around four fifths seen once. V lost 4 bases to trimming and J lost 6 bases, with 10 bases between them. The germline CDR1 and CDR2 sequences are MNHEY and SVGAGI. The CDR3 runs to 13 residues. The data were obtained in a study of long-term antiretroviral therapy in people with HIV. General study findings and limits: The study found narrower CDR3 length ranges in HIV repertoires than in controls. Records did not include ART adherence, viral resistance or therapy changes.

The sample in question was unsorted PBMCs, obtained 0.3 years after starting antiretroviral therapy. This receptor was taken from a man between 18 and 35 years old with HIV. The V call is TRBV6-5, the J call TRBJ1-5, with D perhaps TRBD1 (5 bases). The CDR3 loop reads CASSSTVSQPQHF. Written as DNA, the CDR3 is TGTGCCAGCAGTTCGACAGTATCTCAGCCCCAGCATTTT.